These T cell receptor beta chains were read from a single sample in a study of shared clonotypes between healthy human individuals. The data were produced by immunoSEQ multiplex PCR, yet TCRdb's version contains in-frame clones alone and is incomplete. Of more than 400,000 clones in the sample, 78% are singletons; the top ten hold around 12%. The sequencing input was PBMCs. These receptors all stem from a woman aged 40 to 55 in good health. Some clones in this sample may be carry-over from other donors' samples. CDR3s include the opening cysteine and the closing phenylalanine or tryptophan. A D gene is named only where the DNA matches it firmly. The size of a clone is reported for some rows only, either as once, few or many, or as a class for expanded clones.

v_call	cdr3_length	clone_size	j_call	d_call	cdr3_aa	cdr3_nt
TRBV9	16	-	TRBJ2-1	-	CASSRSPVSSYNEQFF	TGTGCCAGCAGCCGAAGCCCGGTTAGCTCCTACAATGAGCAGTTCTTC
TRBV28	14	-	TRBJ2-2	-	CASWLGGSTGELFF	TGTGCCAGTTGGCTTGGGGGGAGCACCGGGGAGCTGTTTTTT
TRBV25-1	15	-	TRBJ2-1	-	CASLGASSSYNEQFF	TGTGCCAGCCTGGGAGCATCTAGCTCCTACAATGAGCAGTTCTTC
TRBV10-2	14	-	TRBJ2-7	TRBD2	CASRVAGGSYEQYF	TGCGCCAGCAGGGTAGCGGGAGGATCCTACGAGCAGTACTTC
TRBV9	13	-	TRBJ2-1	-	CASSTRAYNEQFF	TGTGCCAGCAGCACCCGGGCCTACAATGAGCAGTTCTTC
TRBV25-1	15	few	TRBJ2-2	TRBD1	CASSPTTGADGELFF	TGTGCCAGCAGTCCAACGACAGGGGCGGACGGGGAGCTGTTTTTT
TRBV9	17	-	TRBJ2-7	TRBD1	CASSVGTPGQGAYEQYF	TGTGCCAGCAGCGTAGGTACCCCGGGACAGGGGGCATACGAGCAGTACTTC
TRBV19	13	-	TRBJ2-5	-	CASSMIGQETQYF	TGTGCCAGTAGTATGATAGGGCAAGAGACCCAGTACTTC
TRBV2	14	-	TRBJ2-2	-	CASSNRVGTGELFF	TGTGCCAGCAGCAACAGGGTCGGCACCGGGGAGCTGTTTTTT
TRBV18	17	-	TRBJ2-3	-	CASSPMALDANTDTQYF	TGTGCCAGCTCACCCATGGCCCTAGATGCCAACACAGATACGCAGTATTTT
TRBV28	14	-	TRBJ1-3	-	CASSLRQVGNTIYF	TGTGCCAGCAGTCTCAGACAGGTCGGAAACACCATATATTTT
TRBV27	15	-	TRBJ2-3	TRBD2	CASSFREEPTDTQYF	TGTGCCAGCAGCTTCCGGGAGGAGCCCACAGATACGCAGTATTTT
TRBV9	13	few	TRBJ1-5	-	CASSVGDGQPQHF	TGTGCCAGCAGCGTAGGGGATGGTCAGCCCCAGCATTTT
TRBV18	11	-	TRBJ2-3	-	CATGRTDTQYF	TGTGCCACAGGTAGGACGGATACGCAGTATTTT
TRBV6-4	16	-	TRBJ1-1	-	CASSDLNRRGRTEAFF	TGTGCCAGCAGTGACCTTAACCGAAGGGGCCGGACTGAAGCTTTCTTT
TRBV11-2	16	-	TRBJ2-1	TRBD2	CASSSPLAGLNNEQFF	TGTGCCAGCAGCTCGCCCCTAGCGGGGTTAAACAATGAGCAGTTCTTC
TRBV5-1	15	-	TRBJ2-5	-	CASSFVTGPQETQYF	TGCGCCAGCAGCTTTGTGACAGGCCCACAAGAGACCCAGTACTTC
TRBV6-5	15	-	TRBJ1-5	-	CASRRTGRGNQPQHF	TGTGCCAGCAGACGAACGGGACGGGGCAATCAGCCCCAGCATTTT
TRBV30	14	-	TRBJ2-1	TRBD2	CAWGLAGAHNEQFF	TGTGCCTGGGGACTAGCGGGAGCCCACAATGAGCAGTTCTTC
TRBV7-3	13	-	TRBJ1-1	-	CASSLRQGTEAFF	TGTGCCAGCAGCTTAAGGCAAGGGACTGAAGCTTTCTTT
TRBV9	15	few	TRBJ2-3	-	CASSVGSQGTDTQYF	TGTGCCAGCAGCGTAGGGTCTCAGGGGACAGATACGCAGTATTTT
TRBV6-4	15	-	TRBJ2-2	-	CASSDRQDNTGELFF	TGTGCCAGCAGTGACCGGCAGGATAACACCGGGGAGCTGTTTTTT
TRBV9	16	-	TRBJ2-3	-	CASSVATGTSTDTQYF	TGTGCCAGCAGCGTAGCTACGGGGACTAGCACAGATACGCAGTATTTT
TRBV29-1	16	once	TRBJ1-1	-	CSVERSGERGVTEAFF	TGCAGCGTTGAACGGTCGGGTGAGCGGGGAGTCACTGAAGCTTTCTTT
TRBV6-5	16	-	TRBJ2-3	TRBD2	CASSYSLAGAADTQYF	TGTGCCAGCAGTTACAGCCTAGCGGGAGCTGCAGATACGCAGTATTTT
TRBV5-6	14	many	TRBJ1-1	-	CASSLIRANTEAFF	TGTGCCAGCAGCTTAATCAGGGCGAACACTGAAGCTTTCTTT
TRBV7-2	13	few	TRBJ2-2	-	CASNVLDTGELFF	TGTGCCAGCAACGTACTAGACACCGGGGAGCTGTTTTTT
TRBV2	15	-	TRBJ1-2	-	CASSELQAINYGYTF	TGTGCCAGCAGTGAACTACAGGCGATTAACTATGGCTACACCTTC
TRBV30	14	-	TRBJ2-2	-	CAWSVKGGAGELFF	TGTGCCTGGAGTGTAAAAGGGGGAGCCGGGGAGCTGTTTTTT
TRBV11-2	12	-	TRBJ2-5	-	CASSQAPETQYF	TGTGCCAGCAGCCAGGCCCCGGAGACCCAGTACTTC
TRBV27	14	once	TRBJ2-7	-	CASTIPEGPYEQYF	TGTGCCAGCACTATCCCGGAGGGCCCCTACGAGCAGTACTTC
TRBV5-1	17	-	TRBJ2-1	TRBD2	CASREGLEGTAGNEQFF	TGCGCCAGCCGGGAGGGACTAGAGGGCACGGCTGGCAATGAGCAGTTCTTC
TRBV29-1	15	-	TRBJ2-1	TRBD1	CSATRGGRDRNEQFF	TGCAGCGCCACACGAGGGGGCAGGGATAGGAATGAGCAGTTCTTC